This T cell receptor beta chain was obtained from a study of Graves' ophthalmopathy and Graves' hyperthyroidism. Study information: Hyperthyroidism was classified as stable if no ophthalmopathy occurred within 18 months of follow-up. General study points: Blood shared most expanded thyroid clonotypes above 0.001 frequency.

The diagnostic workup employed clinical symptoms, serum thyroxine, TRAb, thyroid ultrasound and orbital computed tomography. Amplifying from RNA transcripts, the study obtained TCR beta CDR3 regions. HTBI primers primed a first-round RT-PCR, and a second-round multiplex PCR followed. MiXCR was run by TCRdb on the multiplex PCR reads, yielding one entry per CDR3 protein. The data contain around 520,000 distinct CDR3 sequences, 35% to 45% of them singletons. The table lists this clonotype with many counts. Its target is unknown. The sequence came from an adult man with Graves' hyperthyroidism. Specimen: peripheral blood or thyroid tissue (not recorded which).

CDR3 DNA sequence: TGTGCCAGCAGCACCGACAACTATGGCTACACCTTC. This encodes CASSTDNYGYTF. This sequence joins TRBV9 and TRBJ1-2, with unresolved D. Germline lookup yields CDR1 SGDLS and CDR2 YYNGEE. The CDR3 has 12 residues. The V and J ends lost 4 bases and 2 bases respectively, with 6 bases between them.